The TCR beta chain described here comes from a study of blood T cell repertoires in COVID-19. Background on the study: Collection of acute and convalescent COVID-19 samples took place in the United States, Italy and Spain.

During active infection, Seattle patients enrolled and were then monitored through disease. The J segment lost 6 bases and the V segment lost 10 bases, leaving 15 bases of the junction unmatched. CDR1 MNHEY and CDR2 SMNVEV come from the germline V gene (reference sequence). CDR3 length: 15 residues. As processed by the authors: The assay estimated nucleated cells by amplifying reference gene primers. The protocol was immunoSEQ multiplex PCR, while the TCRdb copy is restricted to in-frame clones and leaves out a portion. The V and J calls and clone size are taken from that table; D and trimming were inferred from the DNA. The sample consists of 400,000 to 450,000 clones, about 91% of them appearing once.

Sequenced sample: peripheral blood. The chain uses TRBV27 and TRBJ1-5, with TRBD1 matching 7 bases. This TCR was recovered from a woman aged 45-65 years with COVID-19, enrolled during active disease. The DNA for the CDR3 is TGTGCCATCGCCCCCCGCCAGGGGGGCCGTCAGCCCCAGCATTTT. Translation: CAIAPRQGGRQPQHF.